These T cell receptor beta chains were read from a single sample in a study of vaccination effects on CD4 cells after COVID-19. Only in-frame clones appear in the TCRdb table, and some are missing; sequencing was by immunoSEQ multiplex PCR. This sample has about 57,000 clones, with 78% found just once. The antigens of these receptors remain unknown. Here the sequenced sample was CD4+ T cells from PBMCs cultured without peptide, taken after COVID-19 vaccination. These TCRs come from a human donor who received a COVID-19 vaccine. Both conserved end residues are part of each CDR3. A D gene is named only where the DNA matches it firmly. Expanded clones are given a class, and other clones once, few, many or no size at all.

TRBD1 TRBJ1-2 TRBV4-1 - CASSQVPGQGSGYTF TGCGCCAGCAGCCAAGTACCGGGACAGGGCTCTGGCTACACCTTC
- TRBJ2-7 TRBV5-5 - CASSGDPTYEQYF TGTGCCAGCAGCGGGGACCCCACCTACGAGCAGTACTTC
- TRBJ2-3 TRBV6-2/TRBV6-3 - CASSAERGPHTDTQYF TGTGCCAGCAGTGCAGAAAGGGGACCGCACACAGATACGCAGTATTTT
- TRBJ1-2 TRBV7-8 - CASSLDLNYGYTF TGTGCCAGCAGCTTAGACCTTAACTATGGCTACACCTTC
TRBD1 TRBJ1-4 TRBV5-1 - CASSSGQLNEKLFF TGCGCCAGCAGCTCGGGACAGCTTAATGAAAAACTGTTTTTT
- TRBJ1-1 TRBV4-1 medium-sized CASSLTETGGRAEAFF TGCGCCAGCAGCCTAACGGAAACGGGGGGCAGGGCTGAAGCTTTCTTT
- TRBJ2-3 TRBV5-1 - CASSWVLGGRSNTQYF TGCGCCAGCAGCTGGGTTTTGGGGGGCCGGTCAAATACGCAGTATTTT
TRBD1 TRBJ1-2 TRBV2 - CASSGEGAGGYTF TGTGCCAGCAGTGGGGAGGGGGCAGGTGGCTACACCTTC
TRBD2 TRBJ2-1 TRBV5-1 - CASRDYPNNEQFF TGCGCCAGTCGGGACTACCCCAACAATGAGCAGTTCTTC
TRBD1 TRBJ2-2 TRBV3-1/TRBV3-2 - CASSQAGTGSTGELFF TGTGCCAGCAGCCAAGCAGGGACAGGGTCCACCGGGGAGCTGTTTTTT
- TRBJ2-4 TRBV7-2 - CASSSTMGAKNIQYF TGTGCCAGCAGCTCCACTATGGGAGCCAAAAACATTCAGTACTTC
- TRBJ1-2 TRBV12-3/TRBV12-4 few CASSLAYGYTF TGTGCCAGCAGTTTGGCCTATGGCTACACCTTC
- TRBJ2-7 TRBV11-1 - CASSFLGPTQYEQYF TGTGCCAGCAGCTTTCTAGGGCCTACCCAATACGAGCAGTACTTC
TRBD2 TRBJ2-7 TRBV7-9 - CASGTSGSYEQYF TGTGCCAGCGGGACTAGCGGCTCCTACGAGCAGTACTTC
- TRBJ1-2 TRBV19 - CASSITGSNYGYTF TGTGCCAGTAGTATTACAGGGTCTAACTATGGCTACACCTTC
- TRBJ1-6 TRBV6-4 - CASRPSANSPLHF TGTGCCAGCAGACCATCAGCAAATTCACCCCTCCACTTT
- TRBJ2-1 TRBV4-1 once CASSPNSYNEQFF TGCGCCAGCAGCCCAAACTCCTACAATGAGCAGTTCTTC
- TRBJ2-1 TRBV7-9 - CASATRGGYPNEQFF TGTGCCAGCGCGACCAGGGGGGGCTACCCCAATGAGCAGTTCTTC
- TRBJ1-6 TRBV3-1/TRBV3-2 - CASSLGSPLHF TGTGCCAGCAGCCTTGGATCACCCCTCCACTTT
- TRBJ2-3 TRBV9 - CASSWGEGRTDTQYF TGTGCCAGCAGCTGGGGAGAAGGTCGGACAGATACGCAGTATTTT
- TRBJ2-3 TRBV3-1/TRBV3-2 - CASSRALLSTDTQYF TGTGCCAGCAGTCGCGCCCTACTAAGCACAGATACGCAGTATTTT
TRBD2 TRBJ2-7 TRBV6-5 - CASRLSGTSGYEQYF TGTGCCAGCAGACTATCCGGGACTAGCGGCTACGAGCAGTACTTC
- TRBJ2-2 TRBV5-4 - CASSLSSGWGELFF TGTGCCAGCAGCTTGTCAAGCGGTTGGGGGGAGCTGTTTTTT
- TRBJ2-3 TRBV24-1 - CATSDLGQSDTQYF TGTGCCACCAGTGATTTGGGCCAGTCGGATACGCAGTATTTT
TRBD1 TRBJ1-1 TRBV30 - CAWSEGQGVTAFF TGTGCCTGGAGTGAGGGACAGGGGGTGACAGCTTTCTTT
- TRBJ2-7 TRBV2 - CASSERSLSYEQYF TGTGCCAGCAGTGAACGGAGCCTGTCCTACGAGCAGTACTTC
- TRBJ2-1 TRBV19 - CASARQYEQFF TGTGCCAGTGCCCGACAGTATGAGCAGTTCTTC
- TRBJ2-3 TRBV7-8 - CASSLATQGTRTDTQYF TGTGCCAGCAGCTTAGCCACCCAGGGGACTCGCACAGATACGCAGTATTTT
TRBD2 TRBJ2-1 TRBV5-4 - CASSLSQRGTNEQFF TGTGCCAGCAGCTTAAGCCAGCGGGGGACCAATGAGCAGTTCTTC
- TRBJ1-2 TRBV7-2 once CASSFLDEGYTF TGTGCCAGCAGCTTCCTAGATGAGGGCTACACCTTC
TRBD1 TRBJ1-1 TRBV10-3 - CASRTGPMNTEAFF TGTGCCTCTAGGACAGGGCCTATGAACACTGAAGCTTTCTTT
- TRBJ1-2 TRBV18 - CASSGSQAYGYTF TGTGCCAGCTCAGGGTCACAGGCTTATGGCTACACCTTC